This T cell receptor beta chain is drawn from a study of T cells in Graves' hyperthyroidism and ophthalmopathy. The study enrolled patients aged 18 to 65 with newly diagnosed hyperthyroidism of under 2 months' duration. This clonotype was recorded a few times. Amplified regions were TCR beta CDR3 sequences from RNA transcripts. HTBI primers were used for first-round RT-PCR of the TCR CDR3. Each CDR3 protein gets one entry after TCRdb re-called the multiplex PCR reads with MiXCR. The table records hundreds of thousands of distinct CDR3 sequences, about half of them present only once. Specimen: peripheral blood or thyroid tissue (not recorded which). This receptor was taken from a woman under 30 with Graves' hyperthyroidism.

CDR3: CASRRNQPQHF. The CDR3 DNA reads as TGTGCCAGCAGAAGAAATCAGCCCCAGCATTTT. The V gene is TRBV6-6, the J gene TRBJ1-5; D is ambiguous. Germline V gene sequence: CDR1 MNHNY, CDR2 SVGAGI (reference sequence). Trimming took 6 bases from V and 4 from J, leaving 4 bases between them. The CDR3 has 11 amino acids.